This T cell receptor (beta chain) was recorded in a study of T-cell memory formation after mild COVID-19. This clonotype appeared a few times. TCRdb re-derived calls from the 5' RACE reads in MiXCR, one entry per CDR3 protein. The sample carries roughly 450,000 distinct CDR3 sequences, around a sixth recorded once. From germline, CDR1 is SGDLS and CDR2 YYNGEE. V gave up 7 bases and J gave up 2 bases, with 19 bases separating them. The CDR3 is made up of 16 amino acids. This rearrangement joins TRBV9 to TRBJ2-1; D unclear. This clonotype was sampled from an adult woman who had mild COVID-19 (a few samples of this study predate the infection). Cell type and time point are not known. The sequenced sample was PBMCs or a T cell subset sorted from them (not recorded which). The CDR3 coding sequence is TGTGCCAGCCACTCGCATATACAGACGCCCTACAATGAGCAGTTCTTC. This translates into CASHSHIQTPYNEQFF.